The 25 T cell receptor beta chains presented below share a single source sample, sequenced in a study of T cells in Graves' hyperthyroidism and ophthalmopathy. The source material, RNA transcripts, was used to amplify TCR beta CDR3 regions. First-round RT-PCR of the TCR CDR3 relied on the HTBI primer set. Using its own MiXCR run on the multiplex PCR reads, TCRdb lists one record per CDR3 protein. The profile shows hundreds of thousands of distinct CDR3 sequences, about 15% of them singletons. Sequencing input: blood. The receptors here all came from a woman between 18 and 29 years old with Graves' hyperthyroidism.

This clonotype showed up many times. The CDR3 loop reads CASSPGVIYGYTF. The CDR3 nucleotides are TGTGCCAGCAGTCCAGGGGTAATCTATGGCTACACCTTC. V is TRBV12-3 or TRBV12-4 and J is TRBJ1-2; weak D call: TRBD1 (6 bases). The CDR3 contains 13 residues. The V and J ends lost 5 bases and 4 bases respectively, with 11 bases between them.

This clonotype was recorded at least ten times. The chain couples TRBV27 to TRBJ2-7; 11 bases line up with TRBD1. The CDR3 is made up of 15 amino acids. Germline assignment: CDR1 MNHEY and CDR2 SMNVEV (reference sequence). After removal of 0 bases from V and 7 bases from J, the junction contained 5 bases not matched to a gene. Here the CDR3 reads CASSLSGQGAQEQYF. The CDR3 DNA reads TGTGCCAGCAGTTTATCCGGACAGGGGGCGCAGGAGCAGTACTTC.

This sequence joins TRBV7-2 and TRBJ1-5; D might be TRBD1 (6 bases). V was pared by 0 bases and J by 5 bases, with 14 bases between. Germline V gene lookup returns CDR1 SGHTA and CDR2 FQGNSA. The CDR3 consists of 16 residues. CDR3 sequence reads: CASSLAPNRADQPQHF. The CDR3 region has the DNA TGTGCCAGCAGCTTAGCGCCCAACAGGGCTGATCAGCCCCAGCATTTT.

The V gene is TRBV30, the J gene TRBJ1-3, with D unclear. The ends were cut back, 5 bases at V and 2 bases at J, with 19 bases in the middle. The CDR3 consists of 16 residues. The germline gives CDR1 GTSNPN, CDR2 SVGIG (reference sequence). The CDR3 nucleotides read TGTGCCTGGGGGTCCCCCCGTTGGAGCCCTGGAAACACCATATATTTT. It specifies CAWGSPRWSPGNTIYF.

The chain uses TRBV6-2 or TRBV6-3 and TRBJ2-1, with D hard to call. Germline-derived CDR1 and CDR2 are MNHEY and SVGEGT. This CDR3 comprises 14 residues. The germline V and J ends were trimmed by 6 bases and 8 bases, with 17 bases remaining between them. CDR3 region: CASSPRFGGDEQFF. CDR3 nucleotide sequence: TGTGCCAGCAGCCCCCGGTTCGGTGGCGATGAGCAGTTCTTC.

The rearrangement links TRBV25-1 to TRBJ2-7; weak D call: TRBD2 (6 bases). Germline CDR1 is MGHDK and CDR2 is SYGVNS. This CDR3 is 14 amino acids long. V was clipped by 8 bases and J by 3 bases, with 17 bases between them. The CDR3 protein is CASSRGGVSYEQYF. CDR3 DNA sequence: TGTGCCAGCTCCCGGGGCGGGGTCAGCTACGAGCAGTACTTC.

This clonotype has a count of ten or more. The V gene is TRBV12-3 or TRBV12-4, the J gene TRBJ2-1, with 10 bases that match TRBD2. The CDR3 extends over 17 amino acids. Trimming took 7 bases from V and 7 from J; bases not matched to a gene: 16. The CDR3 nucleotides read TGTGCCAGCAAGAAGACTAGCGGGTATCGAGGATGGAATGAGCAGTTCTTC. It encodes CASKKTSGYRGWNEQFF.

In its sample, this clonotype was seen many times. V gene TRBV11-2 combines with J gene TRBJ2-7; TRBD2 is a possible D gene (5 bases). Germline CDR1 is SGHAT and CDR2 is FQNNGV. Trimming pared 3 bases from V and 1 base from J, leaving 10 bases between. CDR3 size: 14 residues. The chain's CDR3 is CASSFQAESYEQYF. The CDR3 nucleotides are TGTGCCAGCAGCTTTCAAGCGGAATCCTACGAGCAGTACTTC.

This clonotype was counted many times. The chain has TRBV7-9 and TRBJ2-3; 10 bases fit TRBD2. Germline V gives CDR1 SEHNR, CDR2 FQNEAQ (reference sequence). With V trimmed by 5 bases and J by 2 bases, 13 bases remained unmatched. The CDR3 loop spans 18 amino acids. Written as DNA, the CDR3 is TGTGCCAGCAGCCCTTCGGCTATAGCGGGAGGTGTCACAGATACGCAGTATTTT. Amino acids: CASSPSAIAGGVTDTQYF.

The J gene is TRBJ1-4, the V gene TRBV5-8, with D hard to call. The germline V gene encodes CDR1 SGHTS and CDR2 YDEGEE. The length of the CDR3 is 13 residues. V gave up 2 bases and J gave up 8 bases, with 10 bases separating them. CDR3 loop: CASSFYMEEKLFF. The CDR3 region has the DNA TGTGCCAGCAGCTTCTATATGGAGGAAAAACTGTTTTTT.

This clonotype has only a few counts. V usage is TRBV28 and J usage is TRBJ2-5, with D possibly matching TRBD2 (6 bases). V was cut by 3 bases and J by 5 bases, with 22 bases left in between. Per the germline V gene, CDR1 is MDHEN and CDR2 is SYDVKM. The CDR3 loop spans 17 amino acids. CDR3 sequence (DNA): TGTGCCAGCAGTTTGACTCCCCTTACTAGCTTGGGGGAGACCCAGTACTTC. Its protein product is CASSLTPLTSLGETQYF. The whole variable domain, filled in from reference TRBV28 and TRBJ2-5, reads DVKVTQSSRYLVKRTGEKVFLECVQDMDHENMFWYRQDPGLGLRLIYFSYDVKMKEKGDIPEGYSVSREKKERFSLILESASTNQTSMYLCASSLTPLTSLGETQYFGPGTRLLVL.

In this sample, this clonotype turned up many times. This CDR3 reads CSARETGRYEQYF. For the CDR3, the DNA is TGCAGTGCTAGAGAGACAGGGAGGTACGAGCAGTACTTC. The chain recombines TRBV20-1 with TRBJ2-7; possibly TRBD1 for D (7 bases). This CDR3 contains 13 residues. Deletions cut 0 bases from V and 4 bases from J, with 10 bases between. Germline loops: CDR1 DFQATT, CDR2 SNEGSKA (reference sequence).

This clonotype was picked up many times. The chain uses TRBV7-9 and TRBJ2-1; TRBD2 agrees at 7 bases. With V trimmed by 5 bases and J by 6 bases, 13 bases remained unmatched. This CDR3 has 16 amino acids. Per germline, CDR1 SEHNR and CDR2 FQNEAQ (reference sequence). CDR3 region: CASSKSLADPRNEQFF. The CDR3 DNA reads TGTGCCAGCAGCAAGAGCCTAGCGGACCCTCGCAATGAGCAGTTCTTC.

This clonotype turned up a few times. The rearrangement joins TRBV6-4 to TRBJ1-1; D not certain. Germline V CDR1 and CDR2: MRHNA, SNTAGT. The CDR3 is made up of 12 amino acids. V was pared by 6 bases and J by 9 bases, with 14 bases between. The CDR3 nucleotides are TGTGCCAGCAGCGAACCAGGAGGCAAAGCTTTCTTT. Amino acid sequence: CASSEPGGKAFF.

Note on this clonotype: A much bigger clone sits one base away, suggesting this may be a read error. The rearrangement uses TRBV15 and TRBJ2-7; 7 bases match TRBD1. CDR1 LNHNV and CDR2 YYDKDF come from the germline V gene (reference sequence). CDR3 size: 15 residues. Trimming cost V 1 base and J 0 bases; bases outside gene matches: 3. CDR3 sequence reads: CATSRAGQSSYEQYF. For the CDR3, the DNA is TGTGCCACCAGCAGAGCGGGACAGAGCTCCTACGAGCAGTACTTC.

This clonotype was seen many times. The gene calls are TRBV12-3 or TRBV12-4 and TRBJ2-5; D is possibly TRBD1 (5 bases). Trimming removed 8 bases from V and 9 bases from J, with 10 bases in between. CDR3 size: 10 residues. This CDR3 is CASGQGAQYF. CDR3 DNA: TGTGCCAGCGGCCAAGGGGCCCAGTACTTC.

This clonotype was counted between two and nine times. V and J are TRBV6-4 and TRBJ2-1, with 8 bases identical to TRBD1. CDR1 and CDR2 from the germline V gene are MRHNA and SNTAGT. The CDR3 is 15 amino acids. J lost 4 bases, V lost 6 bases, and 8 bases had no gene match. DNA of the CDR3: TGTGCCAGCAGCCCGACAGGGGTAGAGTACAATGAGCAGTTCTTC. It is translated as CASSPTGVEYNEQFF.

The genes are TRBV9 and TRBJ2-1, with 11 bases lining up with TRBD2. Germline V CDR1 and CDR2: SGDLS, YYNGEE. The J segment lost 0 bases and the V segment lost 4 bases, leaving 15 bases of the junction unmatched. The CDR3 has 20 residues. The CDR3 DNA reads TGTGCCAGCAGCTCCCCACCTAGCGGGAGGAACCCTAGCTCCTACAATGAGCAGTTCTTC. It codes for CASSSPPSGRNPSSYNEQFF.

The chain recombines TRBV6-2 or TRBV6-3 with TRBJ2-7; D possibly corresponds to TRBD2 (6 bases). V lost 0 bases, J lost 4 bases, and 16 bases lay in between. Germline lookup yields CDR1 MNHEY and CDR2 SVGEGT. There are 16 residues in the CDR3. For the CDR3, the DNA is TGTGCCAGCAGTTACTCCAGACCGGGAGCGGTTTACGAGCAGTACTTC. This sequence encodes CASSYSRPGAVYEQYF.

The V gene is TRBV30, the J gene TRBJ1-3; 10 nucleotides agree with TRBD1. Germline CDR1 reads GTSNPN; CDR2 reads SVGIG (reference sequence). This CDR3 is built from 18 residues. After removal of 5 bases from V and 0 bases from J, the junction contained 13 bases not matched to a gene. CDR3 region: CAWLTRTGGSSSGNTIYF. The DNA of the CDR3 is TGTGCCTGGCTTACCAGGACAGGGGGGTCCTCCTCTGGAAACACCATATATTTT.

This clonotype was recorded many times. This sequence joins TRBV13 and TRBJ2-2; 10 positions match TRBD1. Germline loops: CDR1 PRHDT, CDR2 FYEKMQ (reference sequence). CDR3 size: 16 residues. Trimming cost V 0 bases and J 5 bases; bases outside gene matches: 3. This CDR3 reads CASSLGGQGKTGELFF. In nucleotides, the CDR3 is TGTGCCAGCAGCTTAGGGGGACAGGGGAAAACCGGGGAGCTGTTTTTT.

This chain links TRBV10-2 with TRBJ1-1; D is perhaps TRBD1 (5 bases). Germline V gene data show CDR1 as WSHSY and CDR2 as SAAADI. The CDR3 length is 15 residues. V lost 10 bases and J 1 base, leaving 19 bases between the germline ends. CDR3: CATSPRGRRNTEAFF. CDR3 DNA: TGCGCCACCTCACCCCGGGGACGGCGGAACACTGAAGCTTTCTTT.

This clonotype was recorded at least ten times. V gene TRBV10-3 combines with J gene TRBJ2-1; 9 bases line up with TRBD2. The CDR3 has 15 residues. Germline V CDR1 and CDR2: ENHRY, SYGVKD. V was pared by 1 base and J by 5 bases, with 3 bases of the junction left unmatched. CDR3 residues: CAISEYLAGNNEQFF. CDR3 nucleotide sequence: TGTGCCATCAGTGAGTATCTAGCGGGAAACAATGAGCAGTTCTTC.

The rearrangement links TRBV27 to TRBJ1-2; 8 bases fit TRBD1. This CDR3 spans 14 amino acids. V lost 5 bases to trimming and J lost 7 bases; unmatched junction nucleotides: 9. CDR1 is MNHEY and CDR2 is SMNVEV in the germline V gene (reference sequence). In DNA form, the CDR3 reads TGTGCCAGCAGTGCCACCGGACAGGGAAGTGGCTACACCTTC. Translation gives CASSATGQGSGYTF.

This clonotype was detected only once. The rearrangement uses TRBV6-2 or TRBV6-3 and TRBJ2-2; no definite D call. CDR3 length: 13 amino acids. Per the germline V gene, CDR1 is MNHEY and CDR2 is SVGEGT. The ends were cut back, 10 bases at V and 0 bases at J, with 9 bases in the middle. Here the CDR3 reads CAIKETNTGELFF. Written as DNA, the CDR3 is TGTGCCATCAAAGAAACGAACACCGGGGAGCTGTTTTTT.